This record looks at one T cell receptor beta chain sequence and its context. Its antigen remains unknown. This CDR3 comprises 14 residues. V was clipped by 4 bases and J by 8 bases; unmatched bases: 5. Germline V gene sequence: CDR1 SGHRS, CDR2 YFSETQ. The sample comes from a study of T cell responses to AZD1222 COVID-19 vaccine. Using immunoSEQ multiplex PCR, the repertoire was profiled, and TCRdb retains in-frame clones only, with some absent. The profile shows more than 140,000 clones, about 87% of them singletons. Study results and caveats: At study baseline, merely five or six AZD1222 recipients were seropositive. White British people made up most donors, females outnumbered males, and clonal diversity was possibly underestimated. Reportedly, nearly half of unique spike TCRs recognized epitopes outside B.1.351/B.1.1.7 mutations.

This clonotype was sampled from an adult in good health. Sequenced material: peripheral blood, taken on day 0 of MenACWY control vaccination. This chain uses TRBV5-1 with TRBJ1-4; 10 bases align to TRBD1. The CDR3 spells CASSRGQGREKLFF. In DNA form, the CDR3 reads TGCGCCAGCAGCAGGGGACAGGGGAGGGAAAAACTGTTTTTT.